This TCR beta chain was sequenced in a study of T-cell reconstitution after alpha-beta-depleted transplantation in children. The V end lost 4 bases, the J end lost 2 bases, and 19 bases lay between the germline ends. This CDR3 comprises 17 residues. From germline, CDR1 is ENHRY and CDR2 SYGVKD. Library preparation (for TCRbeta) was performed with unique molecular identifiers. From the PCR reads, TCRdb called clonotypes with MiXCR, one entry per CDR3 protein. This table holds 530,000 or so distinct CDR3 sequences, around 27% found once. Sequences were derived from PBMCs, sampled before TCRalphabeta/CD19-depleted stem cell transplant. The receptor's source is a boy in the first two years of life with Wiskott-Aldrich syndrome, due to receive a stem cell transplant. V and J are TRBV10-3 and TRBJ2-3; tentative D call: TRBD2 (6 bases). CDR3 in amino acids: CAISVSSRESSTDTQYF. CDR3 DNA: TGTGCCATCAGTGTATCCTCTCGGGAGTCCTCCACAGATACGCAGTATTTT.